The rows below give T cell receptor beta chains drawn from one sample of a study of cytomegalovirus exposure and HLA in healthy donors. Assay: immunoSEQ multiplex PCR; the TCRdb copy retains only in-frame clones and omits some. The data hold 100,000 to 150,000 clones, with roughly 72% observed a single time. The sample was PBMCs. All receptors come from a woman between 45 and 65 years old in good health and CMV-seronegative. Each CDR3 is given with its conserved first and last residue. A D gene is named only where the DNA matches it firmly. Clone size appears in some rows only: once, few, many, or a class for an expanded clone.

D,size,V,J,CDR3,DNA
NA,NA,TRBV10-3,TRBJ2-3,CAISYELAQADTQYF,TGTGCCATCAGTTATGAACTAGCTCAGGCAGATACGCAGTATTTT
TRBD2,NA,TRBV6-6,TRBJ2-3,CASQVRELPDTQYF,TGTGCCAGTCAAGTGCGGGAGTTGCCAGATACGCAGTATTTT
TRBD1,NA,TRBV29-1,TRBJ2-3,CSVVLTGSTDTQYF,TGCAGCGTTGTTTTGACAGGGAGCACAGATACGCAGTATTTT
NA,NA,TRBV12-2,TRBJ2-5,CASRLVTSGRALPETQYF,TGTGCAAGTCGCTTAGTCACTAGCGGGAGGGCCCTCCCAGAGACCCAGTACTTC
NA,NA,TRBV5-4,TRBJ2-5,CASSLVGGSGTQYF,TGTGCCAGCAGCTTGGTTGGGGGGTCGGGGACCCAGTACTTC
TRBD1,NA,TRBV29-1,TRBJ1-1,CSVSGGWARNTEAFF,TGCAGCGTGTCAGGGGGGTGGGCCAGGAACACTGAAGCTTTCTTT
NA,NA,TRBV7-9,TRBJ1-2,CASSFTDINYGYTF,TGTGCCAGCAGCTTCACGGACATTAACTATGGCTACACCTTC
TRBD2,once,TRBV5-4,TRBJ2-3,CASSLGLAGDTQYF,TGTGCCAGCAGCTTGGGATTAGCGGGAGATACGCAGTATTTT
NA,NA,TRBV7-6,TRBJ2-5,CASSPLGGVETQYF,TGTGCCAGCAGCCCCTTGGGCGGGGTTGAGACCCAGTACTTC
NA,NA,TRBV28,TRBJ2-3,CASIGRERTDTQYF,TGTGCCAGCATAGGAAGGGAGCGCACAGATACGCAGTATTTT
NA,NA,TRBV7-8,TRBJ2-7,CASSFVSCEQYF,TGTGCCAGCAGCTTCGTGTCCTGCGAGCAGTACTTC
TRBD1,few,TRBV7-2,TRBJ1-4,CASSLGAGGGEKLFF,TGTGCCAGCAGCTTAGGTGCAGGGGGCGGTGAAAAACTGTTTTTT
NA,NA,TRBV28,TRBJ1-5,CASSSGDRYQPQHF,TGTGCCAGCAGTTCAGGGGATAGGTACCAGCCCCAGCATTTT
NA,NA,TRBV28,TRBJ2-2,CASSLNTGELFF,TGTGCCAGCAGTCTGAACACCGGGGAGCTGTTTTTT
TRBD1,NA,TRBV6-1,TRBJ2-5,CASSEGGQGAKVRETQYF,TGTGCCAGCAGTGAAGGGGGACAGGGGGCGAAAGTTCGCGAGACCCAGTACTTC
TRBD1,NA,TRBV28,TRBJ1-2,CASSLDRQGHYGYTF,TGTGCCAGCAGTCTGGACCGACAGGGCCACTATGGCTACACCTTC
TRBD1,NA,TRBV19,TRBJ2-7,CASSPINRGTYEQYF,TGTGCCAGTAGTCCCATTAACAGGGGTACCTACGAGCAGTACTTC
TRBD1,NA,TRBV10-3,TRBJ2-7,CAISGLSGTGSISSSYEQYF,TGTGCCATCAGTGGGCTAAGCGGGACAGGGTCTATCTCAAGCTCCTACGAGCAGTACTTC
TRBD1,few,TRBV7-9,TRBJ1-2,CASGSDRGMDGYTF,TGTGCCAGCGGGAGCGACAGGGGGATGGATGGCTACACCTTC
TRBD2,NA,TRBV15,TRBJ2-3,CATSRAGQWRERADTQYF,TGTGCCACCAGCAGAGCCGGTCAGTGGCGGGAGAGGGCAGATACGCAGTATTTT
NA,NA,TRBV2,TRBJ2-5,CASSEPRGATQYF,TGTGCCAGCAGTGAACCGCGTGGGGCGACCCAGTACTTC
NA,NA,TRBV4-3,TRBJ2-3,CASSQAPLASGTDTQYF,TGCGCCAGCAGCCAAGCCCCGCTGGCTAGCGGCACAGATACGCAGTATTTT
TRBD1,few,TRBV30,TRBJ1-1,CAWGRQGATEAFF,TGTGCCTGGGGCAGACAGGGGGCGACTGAAGCTTTCTTT
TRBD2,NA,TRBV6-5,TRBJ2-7,CASSLSSGTSYEQYF,TGTGCCAGCAGTCTCTCTAGCGGGACCTCCTACGAGCAGTACTTC
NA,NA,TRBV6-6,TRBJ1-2,CASSYSAGSHGYTF,TGTGCCAGCAGTTACTCCGCGGGGTCCCATGGCTACACCTTC
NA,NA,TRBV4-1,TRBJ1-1,CASSHYGRGNTEAFF,TGCGCCAGCAGCCACTATGGCAGGGGGAACACTGAAGCTTTCTTT
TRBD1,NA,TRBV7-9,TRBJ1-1,CASRPQGRDTEAFF,TGTGCCAGCAGGCCACAGGGGCGGGACACTGAAGCTTTCTTT